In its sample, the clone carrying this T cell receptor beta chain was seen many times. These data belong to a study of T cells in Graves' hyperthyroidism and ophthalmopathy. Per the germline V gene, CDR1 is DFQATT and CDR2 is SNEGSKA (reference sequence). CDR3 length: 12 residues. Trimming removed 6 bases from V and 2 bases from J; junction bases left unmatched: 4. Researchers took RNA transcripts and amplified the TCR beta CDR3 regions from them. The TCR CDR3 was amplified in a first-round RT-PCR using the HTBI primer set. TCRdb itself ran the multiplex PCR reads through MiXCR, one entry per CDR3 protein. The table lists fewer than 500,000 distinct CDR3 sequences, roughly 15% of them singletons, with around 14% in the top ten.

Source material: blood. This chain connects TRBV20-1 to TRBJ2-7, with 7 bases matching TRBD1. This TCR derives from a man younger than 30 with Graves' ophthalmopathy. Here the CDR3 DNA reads TGCAGTGCACTACAGGGGCCCTACGAGCAGTACTTC. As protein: CSALQGPYEQYF.